These T cell receptor beta chains were read from a single sample in a study of OX40 agonist ivuxolimab in advanced cancers. Only in-frame clones appear in the TCRdb table, and some are missing; sequencing was by immunoSEQ multiplex PCR. The table records approximately 87,000 clones, about 90% of them present only once. This sample comprised CD4+ or CD8+ T cells sorted from blood, obtained in a trial of the OX40 agonist ivuxolimab. These receptors all come from an adult with an advanced solid tumor such as melanoma, head and neck, liver or kidney cancer. Each CDR3 is given with its conserved first and last residue. The D gene is left open where the match is weak. Where a row states a size, it is once, few, many or the class of an expanded clone; other rows omit it.

cdr3_length,v_call,clone_size,j_call,d_call,cdr3_nt,cdr3_aa
14,TRBV21-1,few,TRBJ2-1,.,TGTGCCAGCAGCAAAGCCGACTCCCGTGGAAGGGAGTTCTTC,CASSKADSRGREFF
12,TRBV7-7,.,TRBJ2-5,.,TGTGCTAGCAGCTTAGGGGGGGGGACCCAGTACTTC,CASSLGGGTQYF
14,TRBV7-6,.,TRBJ2-7,TRBD1,TGTGCCAGCAGCCGAACGGGACAGAACTACGAGCAGTACTTC,CASSRTGQNYEQYF
14,TRBV19,.,TRBJ2-7,TRBD1,TGTGCCAGTAGCATAGGACAGGGGGCATCCGAGCAGTACTTC,CASSIGQGASEQYF
16,TRBV27,.,TRBJ1-5,TRBD1,TGTGCCAGCAGTCGCTCCCGGGACAGGGGCAATCAGCCCCAGCATTTT,CASSRSRDRGNQPQHF
16,TRBV15,once,TRBJ2-7,TRBD1,TGTGCCACCAGCAGAGATTACGACAGGGGTGGGTACGAGCAGTACTTC,CATSRDYDRGGYEQYF
14,TRBV9,.,TRBJ1-1,TRBD1,TGTGCCAGCAATTACCGGGACAGGGACACTGAAGCTTTCTTT,CASNYRDRDTEAFF
19,TRBV5-4,.,TRBJ2-7,TRBD2,TGTGCCAGCAGCCAAGAATCGGGACTAGCGGGAGCTGTCACCTACGAGCAGTACTTC,CASSQESGLAGAVTYEQYF
15,TRBV6-6,.,TRBJ1-4,.,TGTGCCAGCAGAGACACGGGAAGGACTAATGAAAAACTGTTTTTT,CASRDTGRTNEKLFF
15,TRBV11-3,.,TRBJ2-3,.,TGTGCCAGCAGTCGGAACGGGCAGCGCACAGATACGCAGTATTTT,CASSRNGQRTDTQYF
13,TRBV9,.,TRBJ2-7,.,TGTGCCAGCAGCGCCCGGCCAGGGGCGGAGCAGTACTTC,CASSARPGAEQYF
15,TRBV6-1,.,TRBJ1-5,.,TGTGCCAGCAGTGAACAGGGAACGGTATATCAGCCCCAGCATTTT,CASSEQGTVYQPQHF
15,TRBV6-5,.,TRBJ2-7,TRBD1,TGTGCCAGCAGTTACGGGACAGGGAGTTCCTACGAGCAGTACTTC,CASSYGTGSSYEQYF
17,TRBV18,.,TRBJ2-5,.,TGTGCCAGCTCACCACCCGGCAGGGGGAGGCGGCAAGAGACCCAGTACTTC,CASSPPGRGRRQETQYF
16,TRBV7-9,once,TRBJ1-1,.,TGTGCCAGCAGCCAAAGACAGGCGCGGGGGAACACTGAAGCTTTCTTT,CASSQRQARGNTEAFF
19,TRBV5-6,once,TRBJ2-7,.,TGTGCCAGCAGCGCTCGACCGGTTTGGGCGCTGTCGGACACGCGGGAGCAGTACTTC,CASSARPVWALSDTREQYF
13,TRBV29-1,.,TRBJ2-3,TRBD2,TGCAGCGTTGATACGGGAGGTAGAGATACGCAGTATTTT,CSVDTGGRDTQYF
16,TRBV14,.,TRBJ2-3,.,TGTGCCAGCAGCCAAGAGTCCAGCGGGCCCACAGATACGCAGTATTTT,CASSQESSGPTDTQYF
12,TRBV7-9,.,TRBJ1-1,TRBD1,TGTGCCAGCAGCCTGGACAGGGGTGTAGCTTTCTTT,CASSLDRGVAFF
19,TRBV7-8,.,TRBJ2-2,TRBD2,TGTGCCAGCAGCTTAGCGCCTAGAATAGCGGGAGGAAACACCGGGGAGCTGTTTTTT,CASSLAPRIAGGNTGELFF
13,TRBV19,.,TRBJ1-2,.,TGTGCCAGTAGCCGGGACATTCAACTGGGCTACACCTTC,CASSRDIQLGYTF
14,TRBV6-5,.,TRBJ1-1,.,TGTGCCAGCAGTTACGGGCAAATCGGCACTGAAGCTTTCTTT,CASSYGQIGTEAFF
14,TRBV11-2,.,TRBJ1-1,.,TGTGCCAGCAGCTTAAATCTCATGAACACTGAAGCTTTCTTT,CASSLNLMNTEAFF
13,TRBV6-1,.,TRBJ1-2,.,TGTGCCACGAGGGAAAGTGGAGGCAATGGCTACACCTTC,CATRESGGNGYTF
15,TRBV11-2,.,TRBJ2-7,.,TGTGCCAGCAGCTTATTTCCAGAAGTGACCTACGAGCAGTACTTC,CASSLFPEVTYEQYF
12,TRBV30,.,TRBJ2-7,.,TGTGCCTGGAGTGTTGGGACGCCCGAGCAGTACTTC,CAWSVGTPEQYF
13,TRBV5-8,.,TRBJ2-2,TRBD1,TGTGCCAGCAGCTTAGACAGGGATCGGGAGCTGTTTTTT,CASSLDRDRELFF
14,TRBV30,.,TRBJ1-2,.,TGTGCCTGGAGTAAACGAGGAGGGAACTATGGCTACACCTTC,CAWSKRGGNYGYTF
14,TRBV7-2,.,TRBJ1-2,.,TGTGCCAGCAGCCCGGGCCTCCTGCTGTGGGGCTACACCTTC,CASSPGLLLWGYTF
14,TRBV15,few,TRBJ1-2,.,TGTGCCACCAGCAGAGGGGGCAGCCCCTATGGCTACACCTTC,CATSRGGSPYGYTF
14,TRBV7-2,.,TRBJ2-5,TRBD1,TGTGCCAGCAGCTTAGTCAGGGGGCGGGAGACCCAGTACTTC,CASSLVRGRETQYF
14,TRBV29-1,.,TRBJ2-3,.,TGCAGCGGCAGGAGAAGGCCCTACACAGATACGCAGTATTTT,CSGRRRPYTDTQYF
13,TRBV19,.,TRBJ1-1,.,TGTGCCAGTAGTTTCACAGGAGACACTGAAGCTTTCTTT,CASSFTGDTEAFF
13,TRBV6-5,.,TRBJ2-1,.,TGTGCCAGCAGTCCTACAAGCGGGCTCCGGCAGTTCTTC,CASSPTSGLRQFF
13,TRBV30,few,TRBJ1-2,.,TGTGCCTGGACTGCCTTAGTGGCCTATGGCTACACCTTC,CAWTALVAYGYTF
14,TRBV9,.,TRBJ2-7,TRBD2,TGTGCCAGCAGCACCCAGTGGGCGGGGGGCGAGCAGTACTTC,CASSTQWAGGEQYF
15,TRBV9,.,TRBJ2-3,.,TGTGCCAGCAGCGTATTAGCGGATCCAACAGATACGCAGTATTTT,CASSVLADPTDTQYF
16,TRBV21-1,.,TRBJ1-1,.,TGTGCCAGCAGCAAAGTCCTCAGGGGTTACGACACTGAAGCTTTCTTT,CASSKVLRGYDTEAFF
13,TRBV28,.,TRBJ2-7,TRBD2,TGTGCCAGCAGTTGGGGCGGGGGAGGCGAGCAGTACTTC,CASSWGGGGEQYF
16,TRBV2,.,TRBJ1-1,.,TGTGCCAGCACCCGGGGTGCCCGGGGCGCGGACACTGAAGCTTTCTTT,CASTRGARGADTEAFF
18,TRBV4-2,.,TRBJ1-5,.,TGTGCCAGCAGCCAAGATCTCCCGGGGCATCATAGCAATCAGCCCCAGCATTTT,CASSQDLPGHHSNQPQHF
14,TRBV11-2,.,TRBJ1-4,.,TGTGCCAGCAGCTTAGGATCCGGGCCTAGAAAACTGTTTTTT,CASSLGSGPRKLFF
15,TRBV11-2,.,TRBJ2-2,.,TGTGCCAGCAGCCCCGTAGGTCTTTGGTCCGGGGAGCTGTTTTTT,CASSPVGLWSGELFF
15,TRBV27,.,TRBJ2-1,.,TGTGCCAGCAGTGAAGGAGGCTCGGGGTACAATGAGCAGTTCTTC,CASSEGGSGYNEQFF
15,TRBV5-1,.,TRBJ2-1,.,TGCGCCAGCAGCTTAACTAGGTCCCACAACAATGAGCAGTTCTTC,CASSLTRSHNNEQFF
13,TRBV30,.,TRBJ1-1,.,TGTGCCTGGGTCCTCAGGCGGAACACTGAAGCTTTCTTT,CAWVLRRNTEAFF
17,TRBV4-2,.,TRBJ2-7,TRBD2,TGTGCCAGCAGCCGGCAGGAGAGTCGGCGGGAGGAGTACGAGCAGTACTTC,CASSRQESRREEYEQYF
16,TRBV5-1,once,TRBJ2-7,.,TGCGCCAGCAGCTTGGTTGGCAGGGGGGGGCCAGACGAGCAGTACTTC,CASSLVGRGGPDEQYF